Reported below is one TCR beta chain. Which antigen it targets is not known. A commercial ELISA kit detecting HCMV-specific IgG in serum was used to determine HCMV serostatus. Ficoll density gradient centrifugation was used to isolate peripheral blood mononuclear cells from blood. The instrument was an Illumina HiSeq 2000. The TCR beta cDNA libraries were made using 5'RACE template switching, a step that added both a universal primer site and unique molecular identifiers. cDNA synthesis was primed from the TCR beta constant segment, followed by two successive PCR amplification steps. As for how the authors treated the data: MIGEC was used to demultiplex reads and group reads by UMI, and MiTCR was used to assemble and quantify clonotypes. To exclude erroneous sequences, any TCR cDNA sequence not supported by at least two reads was discarded. The tcR package was used for downstream repertoire analysis, and clonotypes were matched between fractions using CDR3 nucleotide sequence together with V segment. VDJmatch was used to annotate antigen specificity against VDJdb, with one amino acid substitution in CDR3 allowed. The reads underwent TCRdb reprocessing, giving one record for each CDR3 protein sequence and no DNA. These V and J calls rely on TCRdb rather than the paper's analysis. For this sample, the table gives a few hundred thousand distinct CDR3 sequences. Less than 4.5% of the sample comes from the top ten.

From cysteine to phenylalanine, the CDR3 is 11 amino acids long. No DNA appears here. Reading the germline V gene (reference sequence) gives CDR1 DFQATT and CDR2 SNEGSKA. The sample originates from a study of T cells expressing NK-cell markers (TCRdb year 2020). Some background on the complete study: In sorted CD3+CD56+NKG2C+, CD3+CD56+NKG2C- and CD3+CD56-NKG2C+ T-cell subsets from several donors, TCR beta-chain repertoires were profiled. Libraries were sequenced as 2 x 150 bp reads on Illumina HiSeq 2000/2500, MiSeq or NextSeq. Among the eight sequenced donors, only one was HCMV-seronegative, while the other seven were HCMV-seropositive. The eight sequenced donors were randomly selected healthy volunteers, three men and five women. What the study reported, not specific to this receptor: Those dominant clonotypes were again the most abundant among CD3+CD56-NKG2C+ cells in a handful of donors, at about 28.3-65%. In over five donors, the dominant CD3+CD56+NKG2C+ clonotypes were among the top 10 CD8+ clonotypes and accounted for roughly 1.0-8% of CD8+ T cells. Whether the expanded NKG2C-expressing T cell clones were specific for HCMV antigens remained unclear.

The chain is assembled from TRBV20-1 and TRBJ1-2; TCRdb's D gene call, TRBD1, goes unchecked for lack of DNA. The sequenced sample consisted of blood T cells: a sorted CD56 or NKG2C T cell subset, CD4+ or CD8+ T cells, or bulk PBMC T cells (not recorded which). The sequence was collected from a man aged 18 to 30 in good health. Donor details come from another sample of the same person, matched by shared clones. The CDR3 corresponds to CSASGAQGYTF.